The 32 T cell receptor beta chains reported below all come from one sample, sequenced in a study of radiotherapy plus CTLA-4 blockade in lung cancer. Assay: immunoSEQ multiplex PCR; the TCRdb copy retains only in-frame clones and omits some. The table has approximately 80,000 clones, approximately 84% seen once. Here the sequenced sample was peripheral blood, taken from a patient treated with radiotherapy plus ipilimumab. These receptors originate from a human donor with non-small cell lung cancer who had stable disease on radiotherapy plus ipilimumab.

V is TRBV7-9 and J is TRBJ2-2, with TRBD1 identical over 7 bases. V trimming: 5 bases; J trimming: 7 bases; junction bases outside the gene matches: 7. CDR1 SEHNR and CDR2 FQNEAQ come from the germline V gene (reference sequence). The CDR3 extends over 14 amino acids. CDR3 region: CASSKGARGGELFF. The CDR3 DNA is TGTGCCAGCAGCAAGGGGGCGCGAGGCGGGGAGCTGTTTTTT.

This CDR3 reads CASNWFGQGSNQPQHF. CDR3 sequence (DNA): TGTGCCAGCAATTGGTTCGGACAGGGGAGCAATCAGCCCCAGCATTTT. This chain links TRBV2 with TRBJ1-5; 9 positions match TRBD1. J lost 1 base, V lost 7 bases, and 8 bases had no gene match. This CDR3 region has 16 residues. The germline CDR1 and CDR2 sequences are SNHLY and FYNNEI.

J is TRBJ1-4 and V is TRBV6-5, with D perhaps matching TRBD1 (5 bases). Trimming removed 0 bases at V and 3 bases at J, with 11 bases between. Germline V gene sequence: CDR1 MNHEY, CDR2 SVGAGI. CDR3 size: 16 residues. CDR3 region: CASSYSLGGANEKLFF. The DNA of the CDR3 is TGTGCCAGCAGTTACTCCCTGGGGGGGGCTAATGAAAAACTGTTTTTT.

This clone was found once. The chain is built from TRBV7-2 and TRBJ2-5; D is undetermined. Looked up from germline, CDR1 is SGHTA and CDR2 is FQGNSA. V was cut by 4 bases and J by 5 bases, with 14 bases left in between. CDR3 length: 14 amino acids. In nucleotides, the CDR3 is TGTGCCAGCAGCTATGGACGGGCAACGGAGACCCAGTACTTC. Protein sequence: CASSYGRATETQYF.

This sequence joins TRBV6-5 and TRBJ1-1; unclear D gene. This CDR3 has 15 amino acids. Germline values: CDR1 MNHEY, CDR2 SVGAGI. The germline V and J ends were trimmed by 1 base and 0 bases, with 9 bases remaining between them. The CDR3 DNA is TGTGCCAGCAGTTACTGGGGAGACATGAACACTGAAGCTTTCTTT. Translated, it gives CASSYWGDMNTEAFF.

The V call is TRBV7-6, the J call TRBJ1-3; no firm D call. The germline V and J ends were trimmed by 2 bases and 0 bases, with 8 bases remaining between them. The CDR3 length is 15 residues. The germline gives CDR1 SGHVS, CDR2 FNYEAQ. CDR3 coding DNA: TGTGCCAGCAGCTTAAGGCGGAACTCTGGAAACACCATATATTTT. Residues: CASSLRRNSGNTIYF.

V is TRBV6-5 and J is TRBJ2-1; 9 bases are a match to TRBD1. CDR1 is MNHEY, CDR2 SVGAGI, per germline. The CDR3 loop spans 16 amino acids. Trimming took 0 bases from V and 6 from J; bases not matched to a gene: 6. Here the CDR3 DNA reads TGTGCCAGCAGTTACTCAGGGGGACAGGGACGCAATGAGCAGTTCTTC. Amino acid sequence: CASSYSGGQGRNEQFF.

Comment on this clone: Other nucleotide sequences in the sample specify the same CDR3. The CDR3 DNA reads as TGTGCCAGCAGCTCTCAAGAGACCCAGTACTTC. Translating gives CASSSQETQYF. The chain combines TRBV7-9 with TRBJ2-5; D remains ambiguous. Trimming pared 4 bases from V and 2 bases from J, leaving 2 bases between. The CDR3 is made up of 11 amino acids. Germline V gives CDR1 SEHNR, CDR2 FQNEAQ (reference sequence).

The genes are TRBV9 and TRBJ1-1; a possible D gene is TRBD1 (6 bases). This CDR3 comprises 13 residues. The V end was cut by 4 bases, the J end by 3 bases, with 10 bases between. Germline CDR1 reads SGDLS; CDR2 reads YYNGEE. CDR3 sequence reads: CASSSQGYTEAFF. The CDR3 DNA is TGTGCCAGCAGCTCACAGGGTTACACTGAAGCTTTCTTT.

The table lists this clone with a count of one. The chain links TRBV19 to TRBJ2-7; D possibly uses TRBD1 or TRBD2 (5 bases each). V was trimmed by 5 bases and J by 3 bases, leaving 17 bases between them. The CDR3 extends over 15 amino acids. Germline V lookup: CDR1 LNHDA, CDR2 SQIVND (reference sequence). CDR3 protein: CASSFETAVVYEQYF. Written as DNA, the CDR3 is TGTGCCAGTAGTTTTGAGACAGCGGTGGTCTACGAGCAGTACTTC.

This chain uses TRBV14 with TRBJ1-1; no firm D call. The CDR3 spans 13 residues. Germline loops: CDR1 SGHDN, CDR2 FVKESK. Deletions cut 4 bases from V and 6 bases from J, with 12 bases between. CDR3 sequence reads: CASSPEGRPEAFF. DNA for the CDR3: TGTGCCAGCAGCCCAGAAGGGAGGCCTGAAGCTTTCTTT.

The chain is built from TRBV7-9 and TRBJ2-7; 9 bases fit TRBD1. The V and J ends lost 6 bases and 2 bases, in that order; junction bases with no gene match: 5. Per germline, CDR1 SEHNR and CDR2 FQNEAQ (reference sequence). The CDR3 loop spans 14 amino acids. CDR3 sequence (DNA): TGTGCCAGCAGAAATGACAGGGGGACCTACGAGCAGTACTTC. It codes for CASRNDRGTYEQYF.

The CDR3 sequence: CASRLALVLDEQYF. Here the CDR3 DNA reads TGTGCAAGTCGCTTAGCGCTAGTGTTGGACGAGCAGTACTTC. The V and J genes are TRBV12-2 and TRBJ2-7; the table names TRBD2, a call not compared with the DNA. TRBV12-2 is a documented pseudogene. The CDR3 extends over 14 amino acids.

The CDR3 nucleotides read TGTGCCAGCAGAAGTCCGGGGCGAGGGAGAGTTGAAGCTTTCTTT. Its protein is CASRSPGRGRVEAFF. This chain links TRBV6-5 with TRBJ1-1, with a tentative D call TRBD1 (5 bases). V lost 6 bases, J lost 7 bases, and 21 bases lay in between. Per germline, CDR1 MNHEY and CDR2 SVGAGI. The CDR3 runs 15 residues.

This sequence joins TRBV4-1 and TRBJ2-6; D is perhaps TRBD1 or TRBD2 (5 bases each). Trimming removed 5 bases from V and 1 base from J, with 12 bases in between. The CDR3 spans 16 residues. Germline CDR1 MGHRA, CDR2 YSYEKL. The CDR3 nucleotides are TGCGCCAGCAGCGCAAGGGGAGTATCTGGGGCCAACGTCCTGACTTTC. The encoded protein is CASSARGVSGANVLTF.

The chain employs TRBV7-9 and TRBJ2-3; D possibly corresponds to TRBD1 (6 bases). CDR1 and CDR2 (germline): SEHNR, FQNEAQ (reference sequence). The CDR3 sequence is 15 residues long. Trimming took 6 bases from V and 10 from J, leaving 23 bases between them. The CDR3 region has the DNA TGTGCCAGCAGTTCACACAGGGTTCCCCCTTTGGCGCAGTATTTT. It translates to CASSSHRVPPLAQYF.

This sequence joins TRBV18 and TRBJ1-1, with D unclear. The CDR3 contains 14 residues. Germline V lookup: CDR1 KGHSH, CDR2 LQKENI. V was cut by 1 base and J by 5 bases, with 11 bases left in between. The CDR3 here is CASSPLSGDTEAFF. CDR3 DNA sequence: TGTGCCAGCTCACCACTGTCGGGTGATACTGAAGCTTTCTTT.

This sequence joins TRBV6-5 and TRBJ1-1; possible D gene TRBD1, 5 bases. The CDR3 length is 14 residues. Germline V gene sequence: CDR1 MNHEY, CDR2 SVGAGI. V lost 2 bases and J 4 bases, leaving 11 bases between the germline ends. Here the CDR3 DNA reads TGTGCCAGCAGTTACCCAGGGAAGGCCACTGAAGCTTTCTTT. Translated, it gives CASSYPGKATEAFF.

This clone showed up just a few times. This CDR3 is CASSLTSGGTETQYF. In nucleotides, the CDR3 is TGTGCCAGCTCGCTAACTAGCGGGGGAACGGAGACCCAGTACTTC. The genes are TRBV18 and TRBJ2-5, with TRBD2 identical over 11 bases. Trimming removed 6 bases from V and 5 bases from J; junction bases left unmatched: 8. From germline, CDR1 is KGHSH and CDR2 LQKENI. This CDR3 comprises 15 residues.

In this sample, this clone turned up once. CDR3 coding DNA: TGTGCCAGCAGCTTTGGGACAGGGTTGAACACTGAAGCTTTCTTT. The encoded protein is CASSFGTGLNTEAFF. The rearrangement uses TRBV7-3 and TRBJ1-1; 9 bases match TRBD1. The germline V gene encodes CDR1 SGHTA and CDR2 FQGTGA. J lost 0 bases, V lost 3 bases, and 2 bases had no gene match. This CDR3 has 15 amino acids.

This chain joins TRBV7-6 and TRBJ2-3, with 9 bases that match TRBD2. The germline gives CDR1 SGHVS, CDR2 FNYEAQ. Trimming took 1 base from V and 4 from J; bases not matched to a gene: 6. The CDR3 covers 16 residues. The CDR3 region is CASSLGSAGGPDTQYF. The CDR3 DNA sequence: TGTGCCAGCAGCTTAGGATCGGCGGGGGGGCCAGATACGCAGTATTTT.

V is TRBV7-9 and J is TRBJ2-5, with 10 positions matching TRBD1. This CDR3 region has 15 residues. The germline CDR1 and CDR2 sequences are SEHNR and FQNEAQ (reference sequence). After removal of 4 bases from V and 2 bases from J, the junction contained 4 bases not matched to a gene. CDR3 DNA sequence: TGTGCCAGCAGCTCATCGGGACAGGGGCAAGAGACCCAGTACTTC. Translation: CASSSSGQGQETQYF.

This sequence joins TRBV6-5 and TRBJ1-5, with 7 bases identical to TRBD1. The CDR3 is 15 amino acids. Germline CDR1 and CDR2: MNHEY and SVGAGI. The trim removed 6 bases at V and 3 bases at J, leaving 8 bases unmatched. The chain's CDR3 is CASRADRDNNQPQHF. CDR3 nucleotide sequence: TGTGCCAGCAGAGCTGACAGGGACAACAATCAGCCCCAGCATTTT.

The CDR3 reads CASSTGQGSYQPQHF. CDR3 bases: TGTGCCAGCTCAACAGGACAGGGGAGCTATCAGCCCCAGCATTTT. The V call is TRBV18, the J call TRBJ1-5; 9 bases line up with TRBD1. The ends lost 5 bases at V and 5 bases at J; junction bases unmatched: 7. Germline values: CDR1 KGHSH, CDR2 LQKENI. The CDR3 is 15 amino acids.

CDR3 sequence (DNA): TGTGCCTGGAGTGTATTGGGGACCGAGCAGTACTTC. This translates into CAWSVLGTEQYF. The chain uses TRBV30 and TRBJ2-7; the D gene could be TRBD1 or TRBD2 (5 bases each). V lost 0 bases, J lost 6 bases, and 9 bases lay in between. This CDR3 has 12 amino acids. Germline V lookup: CDR1 GTSNPN, CDR2 SVGIG (reference sequence).

The rearrangement uses TRBV28 and TRBJ1-6; unclear D gene. V lost 2 bases, J lost 9 bases, and 5 bases lay in between. The CDR3 runs to 12 residues. Germline V gene data show CDR1 as MDHEN and CDR2 as SYDVKM. The CDR3 is CASSLVSSPLHF. CDR3 sequence (DNA): TGTGCCAGCAGTTTAGTCAGTTCACCCCTCCACTTT.

This chain links TRBV11-2 with TRBJ1-4; D remains ambiguous. V lost 1 base and J 8 bases, leaving 8 bases between the germline ends. The CDR3 covers 13 residues. CDR1 is SGHAT and CDR2 is FQNNGV in the germline V gene. The DNA for the CDR3 is TGTGCCAGCAGCTTAGTCGACGGAGAAAAACTGTTTTTT. Translated: CASSLVDGEKLFF.

CDR3 in amino acids: CASSNQTSPGYTF. The CDR3 DNA follows: TGTGCCAGTAGTAACCAGACAAGTCCTGGCTACACCTTC. This chain uses TRBV19 with TRBJ1-2; D gene uncertain. Germline V gene data show CDR1 as LNHDA and CDR2 as SQIVND (reference sequence). V lost 4 bases and J lost 7, with 13 bases in between. The CDR3 is made up of 13 amino acids.

The rearrangement joins TRBV7-2 to TRBJ2-3, with D possibly being TRBD2 (5 bases). Deletions cut 1 base from V and 0 bases from J, with 11 bases between. Per the germline V gene, CDR1 is SGHTA and CDR2 is FQGNSA. The CDR3 covers 16 residues. The CDR3, as DNA: TGTGCCAGCAGCTTAGTCGCAAGGACTAGCACAGATACGCAGTATTTT. Protein product: CASSLVARTSTDTQYF.

The V gene is TRBV13, the J gene TRBJ2-1, with 8 bases that match TRBD2. With 0 bases clipped from V and 7 bases from J, the junction kept 5 bases outside the gene matches. The CDR3 covers 15 residues. The germline V gene has CDR1 PRHDT and CDR2 FYEKMQ (reference sequence). CDR3 in DNA: TGTGCCAGCAGCTTAGGAGCGGGAGTCCGGAATGAGCAGTTCTTC. Amino acids: CASSLGAGVRNEQFF.

The gene calls are TRBV5-6 and TRBJ1-1; D is undetermined. V lost 0 bases to trimming and J lost 7 bases, with 7 bases between them. The CDR3 runs to 12 residues. Germline V CDR1 and CDR2: SGHDT, YYEEEE. The CDR3 sequence: CASSLVGREAFF. CDR3 sequence (DNA): TGTGCCAGCAGCTTGGTTGGTCGTGAAGCTTTCTTT. Variable domain in full (rest from reference TRBV5-6 and TRBJ1-1): DAGVTQSPTHLIKTRGQQVTLRCSPKSGHDTVSWYQQALGQGPQFIFQYYEEEERQRGNFPDRFSGHQFPNYSSELNVNALLLGDSALYLCASSLVGREAFFGQGTRLTVV.

V usage is TRBV6-1 and J usage is TRBJ2-3; D may match TRBD1 or TRBD2 (5 bases each). V was pared by 8 bases and J by 4 bases, with 16 bases between. The V gene's germline CDR1 is MNHNS and CDR2 SASEGT. The CDR3 extends over 14 amino acids. The CDR3 sequence: CASGKRGVADTQYF. The CDR3 DNA is TGTGCCAGCGGTAAGAGGGGCGTCGCAGATACGCAGTATTTT.